This entry lists 5 T cell receptor beta chains sequenced from one sample in a study of T cells in Graves' hyperthyroidism and ophthalmopathy. The source material, RNA transcripts, was used to amplify TCR beta CDR3 regions. HTBI primers were employed in a first-round RT-PCR of the TCR CDR3. TCRdb reanalysed the multiplex PCR reads using MiXCR and keeps one entry per CDR3 protein. Of over 300,000 distinct CDR3 sequences in the sample, roughly 13% were seen once. The source material was blood. These receptors originate from a woman aged 40-49 years with Graves' ophthalmopathy.

This clonotype was found a few times. CDR3 residues: CSAIGLADLNEQFF. For the CDR3, the DNA is TGCAGTGCTATCGGACTAGCGGATCTTAATGAGCAGTTCTTC. The chain links TRBV20-1 to TRBJ2-1; 10 bases agree with TRBD2. CDR1 is DFQATT, CDR2 SNEGSKA, per germline (reference sequence). The CDR3 is 14 residues long. Losses at the gene ends were 4 bases for V and 7 bases for J; bases not matched to a gene: 7.

This clonotype has only a few counts. The chain uses TRBV24-1 and TRBJ2-1; D uncertain. V was trimmed by 3 bases and J by 4 bases, leaving 12 bases between them. The CDR3 runs 15 residues. Germline V lookup: CDR1 KGHDR, CDR2 SFDVKD. The CDR3 DNA reads as TGTGCCACCAGTGATCCCACACTAAGATACAATGAGCAGTTCTTC. This sequence encodes CATSDPTLRYNEQFF.

This clonotype was seen only a few times. This CDR3 is CASSPRQGGKETQYF. In DNA, the CDR3 is TGTGCCAGCAGCCCCCGACAGGGGGGAAAGGAGACCCAGTACTTC. The rearrangement links TRBV3-1 to TRBJ2-5; 9 nucleotides agree with TRBD1. V lost 4 bases to trimming and J lost 5 bases; unmatched junction nucleotides: 8. CDR1 and CDR2 (germline): LGHDT, YNNKEL (reference sequence). The CDR3 consists of 15 residues.

The V gene is TRBV14, the J gene TRBJ2-7; the D gene is possibly TRBD1 (6 bases). This CDR3 comprises 14 residues. Per germline, CDR1 SGHDN and CDR2 FVKESK. V lost 2 bases and J 2 bases, leaving 10 bases between the germline ends. CDR3 DNA sequence: TGTGCCAGCAGCCAAAACACAGGGCCCTACGAGCAGTACTTC. Translation gives CASSQNTGPYEQYF.

Points on this clonotype: The junction does not match germline at one end; this may be a read error. This sequence joins TRBV14 and TRBJ1-2; D remains unclear. Germline V gives CDR1 SGHDN, CDR2 FVKESK. This CDR3 has 14 amino acids. CDR3 loop: CASSPGGRNFGYTF. In DNA, the CDR3 is TGTGCCAGCAGCCCGGGAGGAAGGAACTTTGGCTACACCTTC. Supplemented by reference TRBV14 and TRBJ1-2, the full variable domain reads EAGVTQFPSHSVIEKGQTVTLRCDPISGHDNLYWYRRVMGKEIKFLLHFVKESKQDESGMPNNRFLAERTGGTYSTLKVQPAELEDSGVYFCASSPGGRNFGYTFGSGTRLTVV.